What follows are 20 T cell receptor beta chains derived from one specimen sequenced in a study of blood T cell repertoires in COVID-19. The method was immunoSEQ multiplex PCR; TCRdb's version includes in-frame clones alone and lacks a portion of them. Seen here are tens of thousands of clones, approximately 88% observed once, and the top ten hold around 3.5%. Material for sequencing was peripheral blood. These TCRs come from a human donor in a cohort sampled during active COVID-19.

V usage is TRBV7-6 and J usage is TRBJ1-3; tentatively, D is TRBD1 (5 bases). The CDR3 runs to 13 residues. Looked up from germline, CDR1 is SGHVS and CDR2 is FNYEAQ. Between the trimmed V and J ends, which lost 5 bases and 11 bases, there was a span of 16 bases. CDR3 protein: CASSPNRGGAIYF. As DNA, the CDR3 is TGTGCCAGCAGCCCTAACCGGGGGGGAGCCATATATTTT. Complete variable domain (other parts from reference TRBV7-6 and TRBJ1-3): GAGVSQSPRYKVTKRGQDVALRCDPISGHVSLYWYRQALGQGPEFLTYFNYEAQQDKSGLPNDRFSAERPEGSISTLTIQRTEQRDSAMYRCASSPNRGGAIYFGEGSWLTVV.

This clone was seen at least ten times. The identical CDR3 is also encoded by other nucleotide sequences in the sample. V gene TRBV6-5 combines with J gene TRBJ1-5; possibly TRBD1 for D (6 bases). The CDR3 sequence is 12 residues long. Germline values: CDR1 MNHEY, CDR2 SVGAGI. V was trimmed by 8 bases and J by 4 bases, leaving 9 bases between them. The CDR3 region is CASRQGNQPQHF. The CDR3 nucleotides are TGTGCCAGCCGTCAGGGGAATCAGCCCCAGCATTTT.

V usage is TRBV6-5 and J usage is TRBJ2-7, with D maybe TRBD2 (6 bases). Germline-derived CDR1 and CDR2 are MNHEY and SVGAGI. This CDR3 contains 12 residues. Trimming removed 5 bases from V and 7 bases from J, with 12 bases in between. The CDR3 loop is CASSPPGGEQYF. CDR3 DNA sequence: TGTGCCAGCAGTCCCCCCGGGGGTGAGCAGTACTTC.

Written as DNA, the CDR3 is TGTGCCATCAGGCCGCGGTCAAGTGATACGCAGTATTTT. The encoded protein is CAIRPRSSDTQYF. This chain connects TRBV10-3 to TRBJ2-3, with no clear D. The germline CDR1 and CDR2 sequences are ENHRY and SYGVKD. Trimming shortened V by 6 bases and J by 6 bases, and 13 bases separated the two germline ends. This CDR3 contains 13 residues.

This clone turned up a few times. The CDR3 loop reads CASSLESPNSPLHF. CDR3 nucleotide sequence: TGTGCCAGCAGTCTCGAAAGCCCTAATTCACCCCTCCACTTT. The chain links TRBV2 to TRBJ1-6; D gene ambiguous. CDR3 length equals 14 residues. The germline gives CDR1 SNHLY, CDR2 FYNNEI. Deletions cut 5 bases from V and 6 bases from J, with 11 bases between.

V gene TRBV27 combines with J gene TRBJ2-3; TRBD1 aligns across 7 bases. The CDR3 has 13 residues. The V gene's germline CDR1 is MNHEY and CDR2 SMNVEV (reference sequence). V lost 5 bases to trimming and J lost 2 bases; unmatched junction nucleotides: 1. CDR3 in DNA: TGTGCCAGCAGTCAGGGGGACACAGATACGCAGTATTTT. This translates into CASSQGDTDTQYF.

The CDR3, as DNA: TGTGCCAGCAGTCCCGGCGGGGGCGGGTCAGGGAACTATGGCTACACCTTC. Protein sequence: CASSPGGGGSGNYGYTF. This chain uses TRBV28 with TRBJ1-2; D perhaps matches TRBD1 (6 bases). This CDR3 comprises 17 residues. With 5 bases removed from V and 2 bases from J, the gap between germline ends came to 21 bases. Germline values: CDR1 MDHEN, CDR2 SYDVKM.

In its sample, this clone was seen once. The chain combines TRBV9 with TRBJ1-5, with 10 bases matching TRBD1. The V gene's germline CDR1 is SGDLS and CDR2 YYNGEE. Germline trimming cut 4 bases from V and 4 bases from J; bases unmatched to any gene: 17. The CDR3 covers 19 residues. The CDR3 reads CASSQTPGQGSGLNQPQHF. The CDR3 DNA reads as TGTGCCAGCAGCCAGACTCCGGGACAGGGGTCCGGGTTAAATCAGCCCCAGCATTTT.

The chain carries TRBV7-3 and TRBJ2-3, with TRBD2 matching 9 bases. The germline CDR1 and CDR2 sequences are SGHTA and FQGTGA. V shed 0 bases and J 6 bases; nucleotides not matched to a gene: 4. This CDR3 is 15 amino acids long. Written as DNA, the CDR3 is TGTGCCAGCAGCTTAACTAGCGGGAGTCGGGATACGCAGTATTTT. Its translation is CASSLTSGSRDTQYF.

The chain's CDR3 is CASRVGVGLAVYEQYF. In DNA, the CDR3 is TGTGCCAGCAGGGTGGGGGTAGGACTAGCGGTATACGAGCAGTACTTC. The chain uses TRBV27 and TRBJ2-7; 10 positions match TRBD2. V dropped 6 bases and J dropped 4; count of bases not matched to a gene: 12. From germline, CDR1 is MNHEY and CDR2 SMNVEV (reference sequence). CDR3 length: 16 amino acids.

This clone was observed a handful of times. The J gene is TRBJ2-2, the V gene TRBV5-6; D is possibly TRBD2 (5 bases). The V gene's germline CDR1 is SGHDT and CDR2 YYEEEE. Trimming shortened V by 4 bases and J by 4 bases, and 20 bases separated the two germline ends. This CDR3 is 17 amino acids long. In DNA, the CDR3 is TGTGCCAGCAGCCCTTGGTCTTACGACTACTTCACCGGGGAGCTGTTTTTT. It translates to CASSPWSYDYFTGELFF. The entire variable domain, with the rest obtained from reference TRBV5-6 and TRBJ2-2, is as follows: DAGVTQSPTHLIKTRGQQVTLRCSPKSGHDTVSWYQQALGQGPQFIFQYYEEEERQRGNFPDRFSGHQFPNYSSELNVNALLLGDSALYLCASSPWSYDYFTGELFFGEGSRLTVL.

The J gene is TRBJ2-5, the V gene TRBV7-7, with TRBD2 as a possible D gene (6 bases). This CDR3 spans 16 amino acids. Germline lookup yields CDR1 SSHAT and CDR2 FNYEAQ (reference sequence). V was clipped by 8 bases and J by 0 bases, with 19 bases between them. CDR3 in DNA: TGTGCCAGCGGCACTGGGCGGGCGGGGAACCAAGAGACCCAGTACTTC. It is translated as CASGTGRAGNQETQYF.

The chain joins TRBV4-1 to TRBJ2-7; D is uncertain. CDR1 is MGHRA and CDR2 is YSYEKL in the germline V gene. Trimming removed 4 bases at V and 3 bases at J, with 10 bases between. This CDR3 is 13 amino acids long. The CDR3, as DNA: TGCGCCAGCAGCCCCCGGGTACTCTACGAGCAGTACTTC. Its protein is CASSPRVLYEQYF.

The chain employs TRBV4-2 and TRBJ2-1; a weak D match, TRBD2 (5 bases). Germline V lookup: CDR1 LGHNA, CDR2 YNFKEQ. CDR3 length: 15 amino acids. V was cut by 4 bases and J by 4 bases, with 14 bases left in between. CDR3 region: CASSPVSEGYNEQFF. CDR3 coding DNA: TGTGCCAGCAGCCCCGTCTCCGAGGGATACAATGAGCAGTTCTTC.

This chain joins TRBV27 and TRBJ2-7; D gene ambiguous. The germline V gene encodes CDR1 MNHEY and CDR2 SMNVEV (reference sequence). The V end lost 0 bases, the J end lost 4 bases, and 10 bases lay between the germline ends. The CDR3 has 14 residues. CDR3 bases: TGTGCCAGCAGTTTATCGGGCAGAACGTACGAGCAGTACTTC. As protein: CASSLSGRTYEQYF.

The chain recombines TRBV13 with TRBJ1-2; 8 nucleotides line up with TRBD1. The CDR3 is 13 residues long. Germline assignment: CDR1 PRHDT and CDR2 FYEKMQ (reference sequence). J was trimmed by 3 bases and V by 4 bases; bases with no gene match: 1. The CDR3 sequence is CASSSTGDYGYTF. The CDR3 bases are TGTGCCAGCAGCTCGACAGGGGACTATGGCTACACCTTC.

The genes are TRBV30 and TRBJ2-1; possible D gene TRBD1, 5 bases. The CDR3 is 17 amino acids. Germline CDR1 is GTSNPN and CDR2 is SVGIG (reference sequence). Deletions cut 5 bases from V and 4 bases from J, with 24 bases between. CDR3 DNA: TGTGCCTGGCCTTTGGGGCCTGAGGAAATTCGGTACAATGAGCAGTTCTTC. Encoded protein: CAWPLGPEEIRYNEQFF.

The J gene is TRBJ2-3, the V gene TRBV4-2; maybe TRBD2 (7 bases). The ends were cut back, 0 bases at V and 4 bases at J, with 17 bases in the middle. Germline V gene sequence: CDR1 LGHNA, CDR2 YNFKEQ. The CDR3 runs 17 residues. The CDR3 DNA follows: TGTGCCAGCAGCCAAGACCCTCTGGGGGGGGCCTCAGATACGCAGTATTTT. This translates into CASSQDPLGGASDTQYF.

This rearrangement joins TRBV4-3 to TRBJ1-1, with D unclear. V was shortened by 0 bases and J by 1 base, with 6 bases between the two germline ends. This CDR3 has 14 residues. Germline V CDR1 and CDR2: LGHNA, YSLEER. This CDR3 is CASSQDISNTEAFF. DNA of the CDR3: TGCGCCAGCAGCCAAGATATCTCGAACACTGAAGCTTTCTTT.

This rearrangement joins TRBV3-1 (or the pseudogene TRBV3-2) to TRBJ2-7, with 10 nucleotides matching TRBD2. Germline CDR1 LGHDT, CDR2 YNNKEL (reference sequence). The ends lost 2 bases at V and 4 bases at J; junction bases unmatched: 2. CDR3 length: 14 amino acids. The CDR3 here is CASSQTSGAYEQYF. CDR3 sequence (DNA): TGTGCCAGCAGCCAAACTAGCGGGGCGTACGAGCAGTACTTC.